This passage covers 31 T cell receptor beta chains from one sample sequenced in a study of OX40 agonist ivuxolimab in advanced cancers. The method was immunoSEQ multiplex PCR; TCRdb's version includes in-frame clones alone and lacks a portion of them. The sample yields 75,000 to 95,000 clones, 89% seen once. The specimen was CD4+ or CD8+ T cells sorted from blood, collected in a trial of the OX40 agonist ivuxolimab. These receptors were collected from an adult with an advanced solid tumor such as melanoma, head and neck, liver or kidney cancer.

The CDR3 DNA sequence: TGCGCCAGCAGCTTACCTACCGGGGCTAATGAAAAACTGTTTTTT. This translates into CASSLPTGANEKLFF. The chain links TRBV5-1 to TRBJ1-4; no clear D gene. V was cut by 2 bases and J by 3 bases, with 11 bases left in between. Germline lookup yields CDR1 SGHRS and CDR2 YFSETQ. The CDR3 sequence is 15 residues long.

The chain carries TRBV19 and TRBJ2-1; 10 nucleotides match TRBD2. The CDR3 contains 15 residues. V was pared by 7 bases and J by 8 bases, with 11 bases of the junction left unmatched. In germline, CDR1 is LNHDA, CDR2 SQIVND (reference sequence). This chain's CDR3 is CASTRLAGSPHEQFF. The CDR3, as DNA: TGTGCCAGTACCAGACTAGCGGGTAGCCCCCATGAGCAGTTCTTC.

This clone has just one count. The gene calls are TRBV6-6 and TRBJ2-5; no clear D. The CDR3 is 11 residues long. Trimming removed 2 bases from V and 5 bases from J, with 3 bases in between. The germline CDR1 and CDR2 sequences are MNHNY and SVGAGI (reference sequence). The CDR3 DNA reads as TGTGCCAGCAGTTACGTTGAGACCCAGTACTTC. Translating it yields CASSYVETQYF.

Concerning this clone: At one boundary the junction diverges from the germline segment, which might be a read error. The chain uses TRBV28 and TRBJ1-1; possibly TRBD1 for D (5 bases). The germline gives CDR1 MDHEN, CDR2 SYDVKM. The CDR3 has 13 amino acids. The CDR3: CASRSQGGREGFF. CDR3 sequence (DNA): TGTGCCAGCAGATCCCAGGGTGGAAGGGAAGGTTTCTTT.

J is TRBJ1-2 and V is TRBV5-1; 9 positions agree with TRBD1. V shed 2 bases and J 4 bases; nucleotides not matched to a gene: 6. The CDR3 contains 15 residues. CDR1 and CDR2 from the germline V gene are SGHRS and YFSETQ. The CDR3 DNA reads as TGCGCCAGCAGCTTAAGACAGGGGGATGTCTATGGCTACACCTTC. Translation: CASSLRQGDVYGYTF.

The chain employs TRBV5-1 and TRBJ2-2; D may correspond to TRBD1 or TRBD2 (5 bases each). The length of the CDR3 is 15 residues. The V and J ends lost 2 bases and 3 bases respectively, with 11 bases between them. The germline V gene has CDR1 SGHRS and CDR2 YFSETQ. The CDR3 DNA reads TGCGCCAGCAGCTTTGTTCAGGGAGACACCGGGGAGCTGTTTTTT. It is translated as CASSFVQGDTGELFF. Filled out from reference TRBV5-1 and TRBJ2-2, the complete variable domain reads KAGVTQTPRYLIKTRGQQVTLSCSPISGHRSVSWYQQTPGQGLQFLFEYFSETQRNKGNFPGRFSGRQFSNSRSEMNVSTLELGDSALYLCASSFVQGDTGELFFGEGSRLTVL.

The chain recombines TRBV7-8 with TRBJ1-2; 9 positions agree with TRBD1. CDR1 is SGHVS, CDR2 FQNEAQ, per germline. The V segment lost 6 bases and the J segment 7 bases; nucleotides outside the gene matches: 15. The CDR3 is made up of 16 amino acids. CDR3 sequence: CASSFTNPGQGPGYTF. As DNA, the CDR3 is TGTGCCAGCAGTTTTACGAATCCGGGACAGGGACCTGGCTACACCTTC.

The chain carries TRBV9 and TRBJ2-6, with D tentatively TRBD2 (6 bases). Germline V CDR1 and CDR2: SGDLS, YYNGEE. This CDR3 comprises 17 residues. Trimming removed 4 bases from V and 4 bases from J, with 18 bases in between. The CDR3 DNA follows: TGTGCCAGCAGCCCCTACCTTGGGGGGACCGGGGCCAACGTCCTGACTTTC. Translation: CASSPYLGGTGANVLTF.

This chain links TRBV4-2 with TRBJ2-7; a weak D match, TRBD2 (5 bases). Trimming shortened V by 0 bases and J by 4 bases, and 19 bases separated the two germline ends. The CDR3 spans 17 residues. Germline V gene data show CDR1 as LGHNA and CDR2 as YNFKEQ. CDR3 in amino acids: CASSQDKGSRRRYEQYF. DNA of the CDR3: TGTGCCAGCAGCCAAGATAAGGGTAGCAGGAGGCGGTACGAGCAGTACTTC.

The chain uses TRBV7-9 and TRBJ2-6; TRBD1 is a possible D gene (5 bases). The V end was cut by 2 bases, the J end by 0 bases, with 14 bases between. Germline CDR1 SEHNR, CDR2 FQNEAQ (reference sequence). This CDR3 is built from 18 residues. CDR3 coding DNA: TGTGCCAGCAGCTTACAAGCAGGGCACCTCTCTGGGGCCAACGTCCTGACTTTC. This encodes CASSLQAGHLSGANVLTF.

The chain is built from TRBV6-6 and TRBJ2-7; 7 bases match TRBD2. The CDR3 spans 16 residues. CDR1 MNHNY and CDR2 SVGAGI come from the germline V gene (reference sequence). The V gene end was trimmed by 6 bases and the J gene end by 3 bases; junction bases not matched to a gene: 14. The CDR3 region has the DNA TGTGCCAGCAGCCCCATAGCGGGTGGGAAGGACTACGAGCAGTACTTC. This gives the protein CASSPIAGGKDYEQYF.

The CDR3 is CASRPGTGANQPQHF. The CDR3 DNA sequence: TGTGCCAGCAGACCCGGGACAGGCGCTAATCAGCCCCAGCATTTT. The chain combines TRBV6-5 with TRBJ1-5; 8 bases are a match to TRBD1. The germline CDR1 and CDR2 sequences are MNHEY and SVGAGI. The CDR3 consists of 15 residues. V lost 6 bases, J lost 4 bases, and 8 bases stayed unmatched.

The CDR3 loop is CASSPFTGAGTEAFF. CDR3 bases: TGTGCCAGCTCACCTTTTACAGGGGCAGGCACTGAAGCTTTCTTT. The V call is TRBV18, the J call TRBJ1-1; 7 bases line up with TRBD1. The ends lost 3 bases at V and 4 bases at J; junction bases unmatched: 8. The CDR3 contains 15 residues. CDR1 is KGHSH and CDR2 is LQKENI in the germline V gene. The full variable domain, with the rest looked up from reference TRBV18 and TRBJ1-1, is NAGVMQNPRHLVRRRGQEARLRCSPMKGHSHVYWYRQLPEEGLKFMVYLQKENIIDESGMPKERFSAEFPKEGPSILRIQQVVRGDSAAYFCASSPFTGAGTEAFFGQGTRLTVV.

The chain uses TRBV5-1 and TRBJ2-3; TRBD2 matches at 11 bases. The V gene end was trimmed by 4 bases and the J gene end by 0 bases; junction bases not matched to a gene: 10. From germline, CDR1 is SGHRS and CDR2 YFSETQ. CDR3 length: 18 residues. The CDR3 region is CASSAGGLAGGSTDTQYF. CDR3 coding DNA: TGCGCCAGCAGCGCGGGCGGTCTAGCGGGGGGAAGCACAGATACGCAGTATTTT.

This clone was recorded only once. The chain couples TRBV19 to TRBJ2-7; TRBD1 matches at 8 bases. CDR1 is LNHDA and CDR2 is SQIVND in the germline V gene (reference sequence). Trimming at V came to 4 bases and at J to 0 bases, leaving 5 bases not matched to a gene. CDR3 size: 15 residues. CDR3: CASSKQGGLSYEQYF. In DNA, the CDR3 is TGTGCCAGTAGTAAACAGGGGGGACTCTCCTACGAGCAGTACTTC.

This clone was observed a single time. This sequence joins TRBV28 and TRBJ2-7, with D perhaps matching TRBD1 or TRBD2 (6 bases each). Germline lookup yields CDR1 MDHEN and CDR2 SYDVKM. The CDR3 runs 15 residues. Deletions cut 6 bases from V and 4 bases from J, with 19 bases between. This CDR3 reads CASRGAGTGRYEQYF. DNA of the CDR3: TGTGCCAGCAGGGGGGCCGGGACTGGTAGATACGAGCAGTACTTC.

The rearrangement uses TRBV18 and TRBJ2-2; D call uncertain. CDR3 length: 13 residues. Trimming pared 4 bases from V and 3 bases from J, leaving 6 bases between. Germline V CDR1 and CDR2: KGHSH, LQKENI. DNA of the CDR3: TGTGCCAGCTCACGCCCAGACACCGGGGAGCTGTTTTTT. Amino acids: CASSRPDTGELFF.

As DNA, the CDR3 is TGTGCCAGCAGCGTAGGGGCAGCGGGAGAATGGACCGGGGAGCTGTTTTTT. Amino acid sequence: CASSVGAAGEWTGELFF. The chain recombines TRBV9 with TRBJ2-2; TRBD2 matches at 8 bases. Germline V lookup: CDR1 SGDLS, CDR2 YYNGEE. The ends lost 0 bases at V and 5 bases at J; junction bases unmatched: 9. The CDR3 covers 17 residues.

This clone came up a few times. The DNA of the CDR3 is TGCGCCAGCAGCTTCAGGGGACTGGATGGCTACACCTTC. Translated: CASSFRGLDGYTF. The chain employs TRBV5-1 and TRBJ1-2, with D possibly matching TRBD1 (6 bases). Germline V CDR1 and CDR2: SGHRS, YFSETQ. This CDR3 is built from 13 residues. Trimming shortened V by 2 bases and J by 6 bases, and 11 bases separated the two germline ends.

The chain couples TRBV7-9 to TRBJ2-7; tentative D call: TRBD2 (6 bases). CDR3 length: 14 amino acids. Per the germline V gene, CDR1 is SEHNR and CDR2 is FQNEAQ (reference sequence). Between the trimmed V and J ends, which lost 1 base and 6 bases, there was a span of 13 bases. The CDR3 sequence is CASSLVILAAEQYF. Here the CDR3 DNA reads TGTGCCAGCAGCTTAGTCATACTAGCAGCCGAGCAGTACTTC.

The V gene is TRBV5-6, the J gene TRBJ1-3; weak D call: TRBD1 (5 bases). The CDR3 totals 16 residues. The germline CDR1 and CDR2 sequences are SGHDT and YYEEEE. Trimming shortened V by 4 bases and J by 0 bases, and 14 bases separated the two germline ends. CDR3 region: CASSRPGRISGNTIYF. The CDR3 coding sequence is TGTGCCAGCAGCCGCCCGGGACGTATCTCTGGAAACACCATATATTTT.

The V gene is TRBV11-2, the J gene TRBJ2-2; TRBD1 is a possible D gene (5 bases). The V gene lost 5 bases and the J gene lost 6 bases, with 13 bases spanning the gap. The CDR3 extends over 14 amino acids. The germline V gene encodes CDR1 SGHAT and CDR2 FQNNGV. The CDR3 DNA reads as TGTGCCAGCAGCAGGGGCCCTAACGCCGGGGAGCTGTTTTTT. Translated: CASSRGPNAGELFF.

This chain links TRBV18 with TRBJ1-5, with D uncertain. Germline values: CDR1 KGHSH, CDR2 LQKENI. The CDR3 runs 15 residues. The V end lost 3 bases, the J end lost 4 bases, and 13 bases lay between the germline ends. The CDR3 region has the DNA TGTGCCAGCTCACCTACCATAGGAGTTAATCAGCCCCAGCATTTT. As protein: CASSPTIGVNQPQHF.

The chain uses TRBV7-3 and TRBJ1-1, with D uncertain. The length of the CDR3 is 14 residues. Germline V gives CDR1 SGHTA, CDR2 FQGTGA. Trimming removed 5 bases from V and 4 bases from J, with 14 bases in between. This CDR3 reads CASSRNGGITEAFF. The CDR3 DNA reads TGTGCCAGCAGCCGCAACGGCGGAATCACTGAAGCTTTCTTT.

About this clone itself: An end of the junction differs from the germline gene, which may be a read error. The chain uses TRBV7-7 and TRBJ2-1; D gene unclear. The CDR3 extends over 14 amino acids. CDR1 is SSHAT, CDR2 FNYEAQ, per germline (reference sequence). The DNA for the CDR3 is TGTGCTAGCAGCTTAGTATCTGGTGACAATGAGCAGTTCTTC. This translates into CASSLVSGDNEQFF. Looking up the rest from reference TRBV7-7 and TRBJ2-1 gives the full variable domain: GAGVSQSPRYKVTKRGQDVTLRCDPISSHATLYWYQQALGQGPEFLTYFNYEAQPDKSGLPSDRFSAERPEGSISTLTIQRTEQRDSAMYRCASSLVSGDNEQFFGPGTRLTVL.

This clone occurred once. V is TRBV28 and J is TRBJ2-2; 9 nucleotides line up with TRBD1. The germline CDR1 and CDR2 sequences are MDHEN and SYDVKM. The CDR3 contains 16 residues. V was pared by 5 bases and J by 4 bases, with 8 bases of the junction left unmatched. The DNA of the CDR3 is TGTGCCAGCAGTAGAACAGGGGGCGATATCACCGGGGAGCTGTTTTTT. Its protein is CASSRTGGDITGELFF.

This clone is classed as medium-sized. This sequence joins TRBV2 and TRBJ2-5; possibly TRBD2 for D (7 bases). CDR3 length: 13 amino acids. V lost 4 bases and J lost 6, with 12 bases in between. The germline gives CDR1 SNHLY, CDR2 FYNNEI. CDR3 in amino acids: CASSGGGVQTQYF. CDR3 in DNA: TGTGCCAGCAGTGGAGGGGGGGTACAGACCCAGTACTTC.

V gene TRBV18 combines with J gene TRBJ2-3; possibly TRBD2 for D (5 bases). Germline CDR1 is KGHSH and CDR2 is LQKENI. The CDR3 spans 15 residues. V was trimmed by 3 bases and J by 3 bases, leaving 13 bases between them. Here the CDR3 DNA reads TGTGCCAGCTCACCGGCGATGCGAGGGACAGATACGCAGTATTTT. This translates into CASSPAMRGTDTQYF.

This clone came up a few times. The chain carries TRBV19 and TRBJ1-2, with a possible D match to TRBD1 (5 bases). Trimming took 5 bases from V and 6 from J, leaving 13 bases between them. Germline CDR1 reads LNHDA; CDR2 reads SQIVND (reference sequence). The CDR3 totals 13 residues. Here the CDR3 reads CASSRAQQDGYTF. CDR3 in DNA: TGTGCCAGTAGTCGCGCTCAACAGGATGGCTACACCTTC.

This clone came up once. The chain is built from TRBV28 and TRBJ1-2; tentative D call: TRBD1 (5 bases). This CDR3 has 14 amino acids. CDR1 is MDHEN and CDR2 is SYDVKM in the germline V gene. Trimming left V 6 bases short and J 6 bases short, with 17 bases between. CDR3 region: CASSLWTKPHGYTF. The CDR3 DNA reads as TGTGCCAGCAGCTTGTGGACAAAACCCCATGGCTACACCTTC.

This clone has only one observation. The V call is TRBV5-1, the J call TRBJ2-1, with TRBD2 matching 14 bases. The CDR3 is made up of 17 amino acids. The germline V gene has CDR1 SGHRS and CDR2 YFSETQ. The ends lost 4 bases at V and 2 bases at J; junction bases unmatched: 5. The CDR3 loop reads CASSGATSGRAYNEQFF. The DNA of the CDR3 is TGCGCCAGCAGCGGGGCGACTAGCGGGAGGGCCTACAATGAGCAGTTCTTC. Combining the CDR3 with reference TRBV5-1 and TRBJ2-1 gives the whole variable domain KAGVTQTPRYLIKTRGQQVTLSCSPISGHRSVSWYQQTPGQGLQFLFEYFSETQRNKGNFPGRFSGRQFSNSRSEMNVSTLELGDSALYLCASSGATSGRAYNEQFFGPGTRLTVL.